The 29 T cell receptor beta chains below come from one sample, sequenced in a study of OX40 agonist ivuxolimab in advanced cancers. Data came from immunoSEQ multiplex PCR; TCRdb stores just in-frame clones and leaves some out. The table lists about 54,000 clones, 75% to 85% of them singletons. The input for sequencing was CD4+ or CD8+ T cells sorted from blood, taken in a trial of the OX40 agonist ivuxolimab. These receptors originate from an adult with an advanced solid tumor such as melanoma, head and neck, liver or kidney cancer.

By sample fraction, this clone is medium-sized. The V gene is TRBV4-2, the J gene TRBJ2-2; tentative D call: TRBD1 (5 bases). Trimming took off 0 bases at V and 2 bases at J, with 10 bases between the two ends. CDR3 length equals 16 residues. CDR1 is LGHNA and CDR2 is YNFKEQ in the germline V gene. Written as DNA, the CDR3 is TGTGCCAGCAGCCAAGATCCCAGGGCTAACACCGGGGAGCTGTTTTTT. This gives the protein CASSQDPRANTGELFF.

The V and J genes are TRBV15 and TRBJ2-7, with a tentative D call TRBD2 (6 bases). The V and J ends lost 1 base and 2 bases respectively, with 18 bases between them. CDR1 and CDR2 from the germline V gene are LNHNV and YYDKDF (reference sequence). The CDR3 totals 17 residues. The CDR3 is CATSRVVLADFTYEQYF. The CDR3 DNA sequence: TGTGCCACCAGCAGAGTAGTACTAGCCGATTTTACCTACGAGCAGTACTTC. The whole variable domain, remainder taken from reference TRBV15 and TRBJ2-7, is DAMVIQNPRYQVTQFGKPVTLSCSQTLNHNVMYWYQQKSSQAPKLLFHYYDKDFNNEADTPDNFQSRRPNTSFCFLDIRSPGLGDTAMYLCATSRVVLADFTYEQYFGPGTRLTVT.

The V and J genes are TRBV11-2 and TRBJ2-7; 8 bases line up with TRBD1. CDR3 length: 17 residues. V shed 4 bases, J shed 2 bases, and the junction held 13 bases outside the gene matches. In germline, CDR1 is SGHAT, CDR2 FQNNGV. CDR3 coding DNA: TGTGCCAGCAGCTCTGGACGGGGGACAGGCAGTCCCTACGAGCAGTACTTC. Its protein product is CASSSGRGTGSPYEQYF.

V is TRBV19 and J is TRBJ1-1; TRBD1 matches 9 bases. Losses at the gene ends were 4 bases for V and 1 base for J; bases not matched to a gene: 7. There are 16 residues in the CDR3. Germline values: CDR1 LNHDA, CDR2 SQIVND (reference sequence). CDR3 sequence: CASSRSGTGPNTEAFF. The DNA of the CDR3 is TGTGCCAGTAGTAGGTCCGGGACAGGGCCGAACACTGAAGCTTTCTTT.

This clone was observed a handful of times. The chain uses TRBV9 and TRBJ1-1; possible D gene TRBD1, 5 bases. The CDR3 consists of 14 residues. The ends were cut back, 3 bases at V and 1 base at J, with 10 bases in the middle. CDR1 is SGDLS, CDR2 YYNGEE, per germline. The CDR3 nucleotides are TGTGCCAGCAGCGCCGACAGTGGGAACACTGAAGCTTTCTTT. Translation: CASSADSGNTEAFF.

This chain joins TRBV11-3 and TRBJ2-7; 7 nucleotides align to TRBD1. Germline CDR1 SGHNT, CDR2 YENEEA. The CDR3 loop spans 14 amino acids. The V segment lost 4 bases and the J segment 0 bases; nucleotides outside the gene matches: 3. The CDR3 region is CASSYGQVSYEQYF. The CDR3, as DNA: TGTGCCAGCAGCTACGGACAGGTCTCCTACGAGCAGTACTTC.

This chain joins TRBV6-1 and TRBJ1-6; TRBD1 might be the D (5 bases). This CDR3 contains 13 residues. The germline V gene has CDR1 MNHNS and CDR2 SASEGT. Trimming cost V 8 bases and J 13 bases, with 18 bases left between them. The chain's CDR3 is CASVARAVAPLHF. The CDR3 nucleotides read TGTGCCAGCGTAGCCAGGGCGGTAGCTCCCCTCCACTTT.

The CDR3 DNA reads as TGTGCCAGTAGTGTCGGACTTGGAAACCAAGAGACCCAGTACTTC. Its translation is CASSVGLGNQETQYF. The chain has TRBV19 and TRBJ2-5; maybe TRBD2 (5 bases). The CDR3 extends over 15 amino acids. Germline values: CDR1 LNHDA, CDR2 SQIVND (reference sequence). Trimming shortened V by 5 bases and J by 0 bases, and 13 bases separated the two germline ends.

The chain has TRBV6-1 and TRBJ1-5; D unresolved. V lost 2 bases to trimming and J lost 0 bases, with 5 bases between them. The CDR3 is 14 residues long. The germline CDR1 and CDR2 sequences are MNHNS and SASEGT. For the CDR3, the DNA is TGTGCCAGCAGTGAACAATATAGCAATCAGCCCCAGCATTTT. Its protein product is CASSEQYSNQPQHF.

This CDR3 reads CASSVLQGLVGDTQYF. CDR3 in DNA: TGTGCCAGCAGCGTATTACAGGGGTTGGTCGGAGATACGCAGTATTTT. This chain links TRBV11-2 with TRBJ2-3, with 7 bases fitting TRBD1. Germline V gene data show CDR1 as SGHAT and CDR2 as FQNNGV. V shed 5 bases and J 5 bases; nucleotides not matched to a gene: 13. This CDR3 has 16 amino acids.

This clone was observed a few times. This chain joins TRBV7-8 and TRBJ1-3; D remains unclear. V dropped 5 bases and J dropped 4 bases, with 12 bases sitting between them. The CDR3 loop spans 14 amino acids. Germline CDR1 is SGHVS and CDR2 is FQNEAQ. CDR3 nucleotides: TGTGCCAGCAGCCCAAGACGTGAAGGAAACACCATATATTTT. Translating gives CASSPRREGNTIYF.

The V and J genes are TRBV5-5 and TRBJ1-1, with TRBD1 as a possible D gene (5 bases). V was pared by 4 bases and J by 1 base, with 14 bases between. There are 15 residues in the CDR3. Per the germline V gene, CDR1 is SGHKS and CDR2 is YYEKEE (reference sequence). The CDR3: CASSLGDGQNTEAFF. CDR3 in DNA: TGTGCCAGCAGCCTTGGGGACGGCCAGAACACTGAAGCTTTCTTT.

This chain joins TRBV18 and TRBJ2-5; TRBD1 matches at 7 bases. The CDR3 has 13 amino acids. CDR1 is KGHSH and CDR2 is LQKENI in the germline V gene. V was clipped by 7 bases and J by 0 bases; unmatched bases: 2. In DNA, the CDR3 is TGTGCCAGCTGTACAGGGGACCAAGAGACCCAGTACTTC. Translated: CASCTGDQETQYF.

As DNA, the CDR3 is TGTGCCAGCAGTGAGACCTTAGCGGGGCAAGAGACCCAGTACTTC. Translation: CASSETLAGQETQYF. The V gene is TRBV2, the J gene TRBJ2-5; 8 bases are shared with TRBD2. This CDR3 contains 15 residues. The ends lost 3 bases at V and 2 bases at J; junction bases unmatched: 5. Germline assignment: CDR1 SNHLY and CDR2 FYNNEI.

This clone has only a few counts. V is TRBV14 and J is TRBJ2-5; D uncertain. From germline, CDR1 is SGHDN and CDR2 FVKESK. The germline V and J ends were trimmed by 1 base and 3 bases, with 12 bases remaining between them. The CDR3 has 15 residues. The CDR3 region is CASSQGSLWKETQYF. CDR3 nucleotide sequence: TGTGCCAGCAGCCAAGGAAGCCTCTGGAAAGAGACCCAGTACTTC.

V is TRBV7-7 and J is TRBJ2-7; 11 nucleotides align to TRBD1. Trimming removed 4 bases from V and 3 bases from J; junction bases left unmatched: 5. Germline values: CDR1 SSHAT, CDR2 FNYEAQ (reference sequence). The CDR3 extends over 15 amino acids. The CDR3 loop is CASSSGTGGGYEQYF. DNA of the CDR3: TGTGCCAGCAGCTCCGGGACAGGGGGAGGCTACGAGCAGTACTTC. The full variable domain, its missing parts supplied by reference TRBV7-7 and TRBJ2-7, is GAGVSQSPRYKVTKRGQDVTLRCDPISSHATLYWYQQALGQGPEFLTYFNYEAQPDKSGLPSDRFSAERPEGSISTLTIQRTEQRDSAMYRCASSSGTGGGYEQYFGPGTRLTVT.

The rearrangement uses TRBV5-1 and TRBJ2-7; a possible D gene is TRBD2 (5 bases). Trimming stripped 4 bases from V and 6 bases from J, with 14 bases between. The length of the CDR3 is 13 residues. CDR1 is SGHRS and CDR2 is YFSETQ in the germline V gene. The CDR3 region is CASSPAGVGEQYF. The CDR3 nucleotides are TGCGCCAGCAGCCCGGCCGGGGTTGGCGAGCAGTACTTC. The full variable domain, in which reference TRBV5-1 and TRBJ2-7 provide the parts outside the CDR3, is KAGVTQTPRYLIKTRGQQVTLSCSPISGHRSVSWYQQTPGQGLQFLFEYFSETQRNKGNFPGRFSGRQFSNSRSEMNVSTLELGDSALYLCASSPAGVGEQYFGPGTRLTVT.

The sample holds one count of this clone. This sequence joins TRBV12-2 and TRBJ2-7; TRBD1, the D gene given by the table, was not confirmed from the DNA. TRBV12-2 is annotated as a pseudogene. This CDR3 region has 14 residues. The CDR3 loop is CASRFGRGPYEQYF. The CDR3, as DNA: TGTGCAAGTCGCTTCGGCAGGGGTCCCTACGAGCAGTACTTC.

The chain couples TRBV5-1 to TRBJ1-1; the match to TRBD1 covers 7 bases. This CDR3 is built from 15 residues. Germline V gives CDR1 SGHRS, CDR2 YFSETQ. V was clipped by 3 bases and J by 7 bases; unmatched bases: 12. The CDR3 reads CASSSTSGTESEAFF. In DNA form, the CDR3 reads TGCGCCAGCAGCTCAACGTCAGGGACAGAGAGTGAAGCTTTCTTT.

The J gene is TRBJ2-3, the V gene TRBV14; D is possibly TRBD1 (6 bases). The CDR3 covers 16 residues. Germline V gene data show CDR1 as SGHDN and CDR2 as FVKESK. V shed 4 bases and J shed 1 base, with 15 bases lying between them. The CDR3 protein is CASSLMQGLGTDTQYF. In nucleotides, the CDR3 is TGTGCCAGCAGCCTCATGCAGGGGCTGGGCACAGATACGCAGTATTTT. The full variable domain, with the rest looked up from reference TRBV14 and TRBJ2-3, is EAGVTQFPSHSVIEKGQTVTLRCDPISGHDNLYWYRRVMGKEIKFLLHFVKESKQDESGMPNNRFLAERTGGTYSTLKVQPAELEDSGVYFCASSLMQGLGTDTQYFGPGTRLTVL.

V is TRBV4-2 and J is TRBJ1-5, with unresolved D. Between the trimmed V and J ends, which lost 1 base and 2 bases, there was a span of 12 bases. This CDR3 is built from 16 residues. The germline V gene has CDR1 LGHNA and CDR2 YNFKEQ. The CDR3 region has the DNA TGTGCCAGCAGCCAAGGGGATAGGGTAGGCAATCAGCCCCAGCATTTT. It encodes CASSQGDRVGNQPQHF.

V gene TRBV28 combines with J gene TRBJ2-3; 10 bases line up with TRBD2. Per germline, CDR1 MDHEN and CDR2 SYDVKM. The V and J ends lost 3 bases and 5 bases, in that order; junction bases with no gene match: 8. The CDR3 covers 16 residues. For the CDR3, the DNA is TGTGCCAGCAGTTTCCCCAGCGGGGGGGCAAGAGATACGCAGTATTTT. Protein: CASSFPSGGARDTQYF.

This chain connects TRBV6-4 to TRBJ2-2; D unresolved. CDR1 is MRHNA, CDR2 SNTAGT, per germline. The V gene lost 3 bases and the J gene lost 3 bases, with 8 bases spanning the gap. The CDR3 is 14 residues long. The DNA for the CDR3 is TGTGCCAGCAGTGAGTCCCCCGACACCGGGGAGCTGTTTTTT. Encoded protein: CASSESPDTGELFF.

V and J are TRBV5-1 and TRBJ2-2, with 7 bases fitting TRBD1. The V segment lost 5 bases and the J segment 7 bases; nucleotides outside the gene matches: 8. The germline V gene encodes CDR1 SGHRS and CDR2 YFSETQ. The CDR3 length is 14 residues. The CDR3 loop is CASSSIGGNGELFF. The CDR3 nucleotides are TGCGCCAGCAGTTCGATAGGGGGCAACGGGGAGCTGTTTTTT.

V gene TRBV11-1 combines with J gene TRBJ1-3, with D unclear. Germline-derived CDR1 and CDR2 are SGHAT and FQDESV (reference sequence). V gave up 5 bases and J gave up 0 bases, with 8 bases separating them. The CDR3 runs to 14 residues. The CDR3 loop reads CASSRTLSGNTIYF. CDR3 nucleotides: TGTGCCAGCAGCAGGACTCTCTCTGGAAACACCATATATTTT.

The chain joins TRBV10-3 to TRBJ2-2; 11 bases are shared with TRBD1. V was clipped by 6 bases and J by 0 bases; unmatched bases: 3. The CDR3 sequence is 16 residues long. Germline V lookup: CDR1 ENHRY, CDR2 SYGVKD. Here the CDR3 reads CAIRGTGGPNTGELFF. The CDR3, as DNA: TGTGCCATCAGAGGGACAGGGGGTCCGAACACCGGGGAGCTGTTTTTT.

The V and J genes are TRBV9 and TRBJ2-7, with D possibly being TRBD1 (6 bases). The CDR3 has 17 amino acids. In germline, CDR1 is SGDLS, CDR2 YYNGEE. Trimming pared 0 bases from V and 5 bases from J, leaving 21 bases between. CDR3 sequence reads: CASSVGPNGGWFDEQYF. The CDR3 DNA sequence: TGTGCCAGCAGCGTAGGTCCGAATGGGGGCTGGTTTGACGAGCAGTACTTC. Drawing the rest from reference TRBV9 and TRBJ2-7, the complete variable domain is DSGVTQTPKHLITATGQRVTLRCSPRSGDLSVYWYQQSLDQGLQFLIQYYNGEERAKGNILERFSAQQFPDLHSELNLSSLELGDSALYFCASSVGPNGGWFDEQYFGPGTRLTVT.

This chain uses TRBV6-6 with TRBJ1-1; D perhaps matches TRBD1 (5 bases). There are 13 residues in the CDR3. Deletions cut 8 bases from V and 6 bases from J, with 16 bases between. Per the germline V gene, CDR1 is MNHNY and CDR2 is SVGAGI (reference sequence). CDR3 residues: CASGRGASAEAFF. CDR3 nucleotide sequence: TGTGCCAGCGGCCGAGGGGCTAGCGCTGAAGCTTTCTTT.

This sequence joins TRBV7-2 and TRBJ1-1, with D unclear. Trimming left V 8 bases short and J 3 bases short, with 13 bases between. The germline V gene has CDR1 SGHTA and CDR2 FQGNSA. The CDR3 runs to 13 residues. Here the CDR3 DNA reads TGTGCCAGCTCTGGGCAATTGTACACTGAAGCTTTCTTT. This gives the protein CASSGQLYTEAFF.